A single T cell receptor (beta chain) is shown here with its context. Its antigen is not known. The sample belongs to a study of cytomegalovirus exposure and HLA in healthy donors. Broader study findings: A later analysis linked a missense DCLRE1C variant to TCR beta V- and J-gene trimming. Among the sequence variants, a highly shared cluster was likely an artifact of sequencing. Through in vitro validation, three CMV-associated chains were shown to be specific for CMV antigens.

J lost 1 base, V lost 3 bases, and 10 bases had no gene match. The CDR3 is made up of 17 amino acids. From germline, CDR1 is MDHEN and CDR2 SYDVKM. Primers included in the PCR were 60 Vbeta and 13 Jbeta primers. The repertoire was sequenced with immunoSEQ multiplex PCR; TCRdb's copy has only in-frame clones and lacks some. The table records about 250,000 clones, roughly 80% of them present only once. The chain joins TRBV28 to TRBJ1-2; 8 nucleotides line up with TRBD1. This clonotype was sampled from a girl aged 2 to 10 in good health and CMV-seronegative. Sequenced material: PBMCs. The CDR3 DNA reads TGTGCCAGCAGTTTCCGGCAGGGGGCGATTCGTAACTATGGCTACACCTTC. As protein: CASSFRQGAIRNYGYTF.